The subject of this entry is one TCR beta chain. Its antigen is as yet unknown. Repertoires were generated with immunoSEQ multiplex PCR, while TCRdb's copy carries only in-frame clones and drops some. Among 150,000 to 200,000 clones listed, around 90% were seen once. The record originates from a study of T cell responses to AZD1222 COVID-19 vaccine. Study results and limitations: Spike-spanning, vaccine-associated CD4 TCRs were dominant at 160-218 and 743-854. Baseline seropositivity occurred in only 5 to 7 AZD1222 recipients.

CDR3 length: 15 residues. V was clipped by 0 bases and J by 2 bases, with 10 bases between them. The germline CDR1 and CDR2 sequences are SGDLS and YYNGEE. V gene TRBV9 combines with J gene TRBJ2-3; D remains unclear. The sequencing used peripheral blood, collected on day 0 of AZD1222 vaccination. The clonotype was recovered from an adult in good health. The CDR3 DNA sequence: TGTGCCAGCAGCGTAGCTTGGCAGGACACAGATACGCAGTATTTT. Amino acid sequence: CASSVAWQDTDTQYF.